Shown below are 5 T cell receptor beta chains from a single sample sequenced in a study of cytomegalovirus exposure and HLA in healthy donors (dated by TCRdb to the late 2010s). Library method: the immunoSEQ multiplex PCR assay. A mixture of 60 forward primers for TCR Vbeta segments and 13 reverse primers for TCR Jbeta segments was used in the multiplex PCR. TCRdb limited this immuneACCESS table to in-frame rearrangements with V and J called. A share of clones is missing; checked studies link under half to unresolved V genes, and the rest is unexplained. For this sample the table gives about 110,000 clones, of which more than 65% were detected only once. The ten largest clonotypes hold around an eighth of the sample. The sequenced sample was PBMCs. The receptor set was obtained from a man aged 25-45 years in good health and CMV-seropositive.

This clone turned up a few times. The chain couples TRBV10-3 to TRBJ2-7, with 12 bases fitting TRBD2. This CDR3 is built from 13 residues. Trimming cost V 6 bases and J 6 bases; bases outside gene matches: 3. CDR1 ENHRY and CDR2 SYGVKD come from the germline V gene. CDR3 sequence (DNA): TGTGCCATCAGGGAGGGACTAGCGGGCGAGCAGTACTTC. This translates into CAIREGLAGEQYF.

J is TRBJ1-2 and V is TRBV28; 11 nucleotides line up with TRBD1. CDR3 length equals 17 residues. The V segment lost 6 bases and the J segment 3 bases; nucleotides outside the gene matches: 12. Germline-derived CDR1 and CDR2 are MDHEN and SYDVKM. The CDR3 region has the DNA TGTGCCAGCAGCCCACAGGGGGGACAGGGGGACTACTATGGCTACACCTTC. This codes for CASSPQGGQGDYYGYTF.

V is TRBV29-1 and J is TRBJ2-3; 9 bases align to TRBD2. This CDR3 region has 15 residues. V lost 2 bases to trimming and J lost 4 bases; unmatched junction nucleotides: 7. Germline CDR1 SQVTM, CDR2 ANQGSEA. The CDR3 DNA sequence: TGCAGCGTTGAATTGCGCGGGGGGGCCTCAGATACGCAGTATTTT. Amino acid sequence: CSVELRGGASDTQYF.

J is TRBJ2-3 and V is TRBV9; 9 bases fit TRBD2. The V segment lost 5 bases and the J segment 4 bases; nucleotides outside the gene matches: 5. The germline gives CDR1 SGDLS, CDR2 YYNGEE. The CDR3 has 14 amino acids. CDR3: CASSPAGGPDTQYF. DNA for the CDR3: TGTGCCAGCAGTCCAGCGGGGGGCCCAGATACGCAGTATTTT.

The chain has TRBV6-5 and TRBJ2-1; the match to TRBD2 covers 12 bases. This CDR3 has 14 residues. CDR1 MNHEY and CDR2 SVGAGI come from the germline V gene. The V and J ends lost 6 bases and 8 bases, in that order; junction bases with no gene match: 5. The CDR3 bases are TGTGCCAGCAGCCGGACTAGCGGGGCGGATGAGCAGTTCTTC. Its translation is CASSRTSGADEQFF.